This T cell receptor beta chain was sequenced during a study of T-cell reconstitution after alpha-beta-depleted transplantation in children. Unique molecular identifiers tagged the TCRbeta library. TCRdb fed the PCR reads into MiXCR, producing one record per CDR3 protein. The sample carries around 600,000 distinct CDR3 sequences, around 23% recorded once. The CDR3 runs 14 residues. Germline lookup yields CDR1 LGHDT and CDR2 YNNKEL (reference sequence). V lost 7 bases and J 2 bases, leaving 11 bases between the germline ends. The specimen was PBMCs, mostly from graft donor cells, collected 360 days after TCRalphabeta/CD19-depleted stem cell transplant. This chain joins TRBV3-1 and TRBJ2-2, with D tentatively TRBD1 (6 bases). The TCR was taken from a boy in the first two years of life who had a stem cell transplant for acute myeloid leukemia, so the T cells may come from the graft donor. CDR3 sequence: CASTGALNTGELFF. CDR3 nucleotides: TGTGCCAGCACAGGGGCCCTAAACACCGGGGAGCTGTTTTTT. Together with reference TRBV3-1 and TRBJ2-2, the CDR3 gives the full variable domain: DTAVSQTPKYLVTQMGNDKSIKCEQNLGHDTMYWYKQDSKKFLKIMFSYNNKELIINETVPNRFSPKSPDKAHLNLHINSLELGDSAVYFCASTGALNTGELFFGEGSRLTVL.